The 10 T cell receptor beta chains listed next were all sequenced from one sample in a study of response to subunit inactivated influenza vaccine. TCRdb redid the calling of the RT-PCR reads with MiXCR, one entry per CDR3 protein. The sample consists of almost 600,000 distinct CDR3 sequences, 14% of them appearing once. The input for sequencing was PBMCs from blood, taken roughly 12 days after vaccination. The receptors were sampled from a man aged 50-59 years who received an inactivated influenza vaccine.

This clonotype showed up just a few times. V gene TRBV30 combines with J gene TRBJ2-1; D uncertain. Trimming removed 4 bases from V and 4 bases from J, with 5 bases in between. The CDR3 runs 11 residues. Germline CDR1 reads GTSNPN; CDR2 reads SVGIG (reference sequence). CDR3 in DNA: TGTGCCTGGAACAGTTACAATGAGCAGTTCTTC. It codes for CAWNSYNEQFF.

Only a few counts were recorded for this clonotype. The V call is TRBV20-1, the J call TRBJ2-4; D unclear. This CDR3 contains 15 residues. Per the germline V gene, CDR1 is DFQATT and CDR2 is SNEGSKA (reference sequence). V dropped 0 bases and J dropped 0 bases, with 9 bases sitting between them. The CDR3 nucleotides read TGCAGTGCTAGAGATGAGGCGCTAGCCAAAAACATTCAGTACTTC. This sequence encodes CSARDEALAKNIQYF.

This clonotype was counted between two and nine times. The rearrangement links TRBV6-5 to TRBJ1-4; D is unclear. Deletions cut 2 bases from V and 5 bases from J, with 6 bases between. The CDR3 covers 13 residues. Germline lookup yields CDR1 MNHEY and CDR2 SVGAGI. CDR3 residues: CASSYGKNEKLFF. The CDR3 DNA follows: TGTGCCAGCAGTTACGGAAAAAATGAAAAACTGTTTTTT.

This chain uses TRBV4-2 with TRBJ2-3, with D tentatively TRBD2 (7 bases). Looked up from germline, CDR1 is LGHNA and CDR2 is YNFKEQ. V lost 0 bases to trimming and J lost 3 bases, with 13 bases between them. This CDR3 comprises 16 residues. For the CDR3, the DNA is TGTGCCAGCAGCCAAGATGCGGGGGCTCGGACAGATACGCAGTATTTT. Amino acids: CASSQDAGARTDTQYF.

This clonotype was seen many times. V and J are TRBV29-1 and TRBJ1-1, with a weak D call TRBD1 (6 bases). The CDR3 covers 15 residues. V was trimmed by 4 bases and J by 0 bases, leaving 15 bases between them. Germline V lookup: CDR1 SQVTM, CDR2 ANQGSEA. The CDR3 region is CSVVGDRPMNTEAFF. DNA of the CDR3: TGCAGCGTTGTCGGAGACAGGCCCATGAACACTGAAGCTTTCTTT. The full variable domain, completed using reference TRBV29-1 and TRBJ1-1, is SAVISQKPSRDICQRGTSLTIQCQVDSQVTMMFWYRQQPGQSLTLIATANQGSEATYESGFVIDKFPISRPNLTFSTLTVSNMSPEDSSIYLCSVVGDRPMNTEAFFGQGTRLTVV.

This clonotype came up a few times. The genes are TRBV24-1 and TRBJ2-7; 12 bases map to TRBD2. The CDR3 covers 14 residues. Germline loops: CDR1 KGHDR, CDR2 SFDVKD. V lost 3 bases and J lost 7; bases outside the gene matches: 3. The CDR3 sequence: CATSDPTSGGEQYF. The CDR3 DNA reads as TGTGCCACCAGTGATCCGACTAGCGGGGGAGAGCAGTACTTC.

There are a few counts of this clonotype. J is TRBJ2-2 and V is TRBV7-2; 12 bases are shared with TRBD1. This CDR3 contains 18 residues. The germline CDR1 and CDR2 sequences are SGHTA and FQGNSA. V lost 0 bases, J lost 5 bases, and 7 bases stayed unmatched. The CDR3 nucleotides are TGTGCCAGCAGCTTAGCAACCGGGACAGGGGGCGTTACCGGGGAGCTGTTTTTT. Its protein product is CASSLATGTGGVTGELFF.

The sample holds a few counts of this clonotype. This sequence joins TRBV20-1 and TRBJ1-5, with D hard to call. The CDR3 runs to 13 residues. Trimming left V 0 bases short and J 7 bases short, with 10 bases between. The germline V gene has CDR1 DFQATT and CDR2 SNEGSKA (reference sequence). CDR3 nucleotide sequence: TGCAGTGCTAGAGATCAGTATCGGCAGCCCCAGCATTTT. This sequence encodes CSARDQYRQPQHF.

In its sample, this clonotype was seen a few times. J is TRBJ2-1 and V is TRBV5-1, with 9 bases that match TRBD2. The CDR3 has 16 residues. Per the germline V gene, CDR1 is SGHRS and CDR2 is YFSETQ. The V segment lost 4 bases and the J segment 1 base; nucleotides outside the gene matches: 6. CDR3 bases: TGCGCCAGCAGCCCTAGCGGGGCGGGTTCCTACAATGAGCAGTTCTTC. This sequence encodes CASSPSGAGSYNEQFF. Full variable domain (missing parts from reference TRBV5-1 and TRBJ2-1): KAGVTQTPRYLIKTRGQQVTLSCSPISGHRSVSWYQQTPGQGLQFLFEYFSETQRNKGNFPGRFSGRQFSNSRSEMNVSTLELGDSALYLCASSPSGAGSYNEQFFGPGTRLTVL.

In this sample, this clonotype turned up a few times. The V gene is TRBV11-1, the J gene TRBJ2-7; the D gene could be TRBD1 or TRBD2 (5 bases each). CDR3 length: 20 amino acids. V was clipped by 2 bases and J by 1 base, with 27 bases between them. Germline assignment: CDR1 SGHAT and CDR2 FQDESV (reference sequence). CDR3 DNA: TGTGCCAGCAGCTTAAAGGGCAAGGGGTCAGGAATGAGGGAGTCCTACGAGCAGTACTTC. Protein: CASSLKGKGSGMRESYEQYF.